This T cell receptor (beta chain) stems from a study of identical twins. Trimming took 7 bases from V and 10 from J, leaving 14 bases between them. This CDR3 comprises 13 residues. Germline V gene data show CDR1 as LNHDA and CDR2 as SQIVND (reference sequence). A few counts support this clonotype. TCRdb reprocessed the 5' RACE reads via MiXCR and lists one record per CDR3 protein. This sample has some 96,000 distinct CDR3 sequences, with about 5.6% found just once. Sequencing input: memory T cells sorted from blood. The chain carries TRBV19 and TRBJ1-6; D unclear. The TCR sequence derives from a woman between 45 and 65 years old in good health. This CDR3 is CASNSKVGSPLHF. The CDR3 DNA reads TGTGCCAGTAATTCGAAGGTGGGATCACCCCTCCACTTT. Combining the CDR3 with reference TRBV19 and TRBJ1-6 gives the whole variable domain DGGITQSPKYLFRKEGQNVTLSCEQNLNHDAMYWYRQDPGQGLRLIYYSQIVNDFQKGDIAEGYSVSREKKESFPLTVTSAQKNPTAFYLCASNSKVGSPLHFGNGTRLTVT.